This TCR beta chain comes out of a study of T cells after yellow fever vaccination. On this clonotype itself: Its antigen remains unidentified.

Study-wide points: Repertoires obtained by FACS sorting could include abundant clonotypes that entered as contaminants from the bulk population. Boosting was followed by the reappearance of most primary-vaccination clones (about 96% CD4, around 91% CD8).

A process of 5'RACE template switching, which added a universal primer site and UMIs, was used to make TCR cDNA. One entry per CDR3 protein results from TCRdb running MiXCR on the 5' RACE reads. The sample comprises around 250,000 distinct CDR3 sequences, 6.9% of which are singletons, and about 0.85% rests with the top ten. The material sequenced was CD4+ T cells sorted from PBMCs, taken 15 days after the yellow fever booster vaccination. The TCR was taken from a man in his thirties or forties who received the YFV17D yellow fever vaccine.

CDR3 protein: CASSRPRDRGDTQYF. The DNA of the CDR3 is TGTGCCAGCAGCCGCCCTCGGGACAGGGGCGATACGCAGTATTTT. The rearrangement joins TRBV5-4 to TRBJ2-3, with TRBD1 matching over 10 bases. The CDR3 totals 15 residues. Per the germline V gene, CDR1 is SGHNT and CDR2 is YYREEE (reference sequence). Unmatched junction bases numbered 8, after V lost 4 bases and J lost 6 bases.